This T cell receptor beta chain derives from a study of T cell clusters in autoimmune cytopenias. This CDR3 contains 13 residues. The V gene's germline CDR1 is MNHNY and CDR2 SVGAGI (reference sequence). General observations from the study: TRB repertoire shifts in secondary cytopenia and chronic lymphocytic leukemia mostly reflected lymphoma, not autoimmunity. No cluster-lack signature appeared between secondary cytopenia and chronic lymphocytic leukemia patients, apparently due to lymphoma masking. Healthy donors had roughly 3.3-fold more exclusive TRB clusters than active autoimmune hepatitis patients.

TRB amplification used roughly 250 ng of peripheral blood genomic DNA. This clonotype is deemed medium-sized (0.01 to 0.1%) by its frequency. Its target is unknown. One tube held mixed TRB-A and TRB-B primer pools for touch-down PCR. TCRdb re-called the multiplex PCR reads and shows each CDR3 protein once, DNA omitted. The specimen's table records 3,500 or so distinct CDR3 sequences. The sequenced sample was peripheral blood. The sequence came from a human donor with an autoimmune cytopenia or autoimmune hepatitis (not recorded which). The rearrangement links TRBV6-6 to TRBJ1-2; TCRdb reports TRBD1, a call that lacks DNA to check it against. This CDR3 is CASSLTGSGGYTF.